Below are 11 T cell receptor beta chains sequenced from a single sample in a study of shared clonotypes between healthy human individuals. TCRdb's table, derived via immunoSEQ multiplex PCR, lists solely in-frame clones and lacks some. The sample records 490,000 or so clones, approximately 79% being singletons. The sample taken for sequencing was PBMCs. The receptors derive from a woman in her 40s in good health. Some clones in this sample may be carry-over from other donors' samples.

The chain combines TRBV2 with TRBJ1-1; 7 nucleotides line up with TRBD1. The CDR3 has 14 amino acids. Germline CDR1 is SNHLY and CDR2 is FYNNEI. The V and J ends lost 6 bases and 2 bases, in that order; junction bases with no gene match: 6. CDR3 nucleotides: TGTGCCAGCAGACTGAGGACAGGCAACACTGAAGCTTTCTTT. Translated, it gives CASRLRTGNTEAFF.

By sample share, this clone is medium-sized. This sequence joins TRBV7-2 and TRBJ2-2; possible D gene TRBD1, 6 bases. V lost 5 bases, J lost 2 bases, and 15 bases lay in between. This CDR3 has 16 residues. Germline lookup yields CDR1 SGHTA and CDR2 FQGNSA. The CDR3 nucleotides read TGTGCCAGCAGCCTGGACAGCGACCTTAACACCGGGGAGCTGTTTTTT. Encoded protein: CASSLDSDLNTGELFF.

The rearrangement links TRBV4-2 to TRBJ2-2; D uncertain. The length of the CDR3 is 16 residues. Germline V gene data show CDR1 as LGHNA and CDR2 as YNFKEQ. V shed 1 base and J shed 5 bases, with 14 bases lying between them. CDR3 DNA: TGTGCCAGCAGCCAAGGATTCACGTTGAATACCGGGGAGCTGTTTTTT. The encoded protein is CASSQGFTLNTGELFF.

The CDR3 region has the DNA TGTGCCAGCAGTTTACAAGGCATCAGCTCCTACGAGCAGTACTTC. Amino acids: CASSLQGISSYEQYF. The chain joins TRBV27 to TRBJ2-7; D is undetermined. Trimming took 2 bases from V and 0 from J, leaving 11 bases between them. Germline V gene data show CDR1 as MNHEY and CDR2 as SMNVEV (reference sequence). The CDR3 length is 15 residues.

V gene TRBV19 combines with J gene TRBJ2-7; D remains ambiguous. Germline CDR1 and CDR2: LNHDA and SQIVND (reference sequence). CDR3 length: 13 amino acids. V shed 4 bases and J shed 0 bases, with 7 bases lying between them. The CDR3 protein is CASSKGSSYEQYF. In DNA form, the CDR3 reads TGTGCCAGTAGTAAAGGCAGCTCCTACGAGCAGTACTTC. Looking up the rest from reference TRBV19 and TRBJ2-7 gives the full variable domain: DGGITQSPKYLFRKEGQNVTLSCEQNLNHDAMYWYRQDPGQGLRLIYYSQIVNDFQKGDIAEGYSVSREKKESFPLTVTSAQKNPTAFYLCASSKGSSYEQYFGPGTRLTVT.

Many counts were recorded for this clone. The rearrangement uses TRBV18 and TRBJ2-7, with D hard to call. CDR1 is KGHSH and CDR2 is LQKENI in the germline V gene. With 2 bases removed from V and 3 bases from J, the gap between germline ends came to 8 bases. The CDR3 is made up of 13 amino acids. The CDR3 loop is CASSPNSDYEQYF. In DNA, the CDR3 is TGTGCCAGCTCACCAAATTCGGACTACGAGCAGTACTTC.

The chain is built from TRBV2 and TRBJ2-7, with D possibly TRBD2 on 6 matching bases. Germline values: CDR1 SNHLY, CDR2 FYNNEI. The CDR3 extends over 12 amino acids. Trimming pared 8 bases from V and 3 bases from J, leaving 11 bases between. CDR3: CASAGLLYEQYF. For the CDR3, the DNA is TGTGCCAGCGCGGGACTCCTCTACGAGCAGTACTTC.

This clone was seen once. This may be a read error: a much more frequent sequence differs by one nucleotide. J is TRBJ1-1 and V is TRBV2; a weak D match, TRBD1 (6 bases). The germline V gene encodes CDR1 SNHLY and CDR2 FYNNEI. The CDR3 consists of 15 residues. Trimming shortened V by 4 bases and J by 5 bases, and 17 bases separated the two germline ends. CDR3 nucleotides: TGTGCCAGCAGTGTATTCCAGGGGTCGGGGACTGAAGCTTTCTTT. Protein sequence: CASSVFQGSGTEAFF.

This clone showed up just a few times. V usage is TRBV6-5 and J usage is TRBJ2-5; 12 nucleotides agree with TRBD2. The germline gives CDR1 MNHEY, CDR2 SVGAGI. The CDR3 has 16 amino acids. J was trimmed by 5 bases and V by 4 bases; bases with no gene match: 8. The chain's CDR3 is CASSSPTSGSFETQYF. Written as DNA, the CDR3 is TGTGCCAGCAGTTCTCCGACTAGCGGGAGTTTTGAGACCCAGTACTTC.

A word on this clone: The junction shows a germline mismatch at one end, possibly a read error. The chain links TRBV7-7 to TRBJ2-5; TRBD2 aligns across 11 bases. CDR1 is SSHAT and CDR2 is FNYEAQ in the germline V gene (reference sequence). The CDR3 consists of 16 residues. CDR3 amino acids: CASSPGLAGVQETQYF. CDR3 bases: TGTGCTAGCAGCCCCGGACTAGCGGGTGTCCAAGAGACCCAGTACTTC. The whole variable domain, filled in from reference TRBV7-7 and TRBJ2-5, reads GAGVSQSPRYKVTKRGQDVTLRCDPISSHATLYWYQQALGQGPEFLTYFNYEAQPDKSGLPSDRFSAERPEGSISTLTIQRTEQRDSAMYRCASSPGLAGVQETQYFGPGTRLLVL.

CDR3 residues: CASKNGAGGANVLTF. The CDR3 bases are TGCGCCAGCAAAAATGGGGCGGGTGGGGCCAACGTCCTGACTTTC. The chain links TRBV5-1 to TRBJ2-6; tentatively, D is TRBD1 or TRBD2 (5 bases each). The CDR3 is 15 residues long. Germline assignment: CDR1 SGHRS and CDR2 YFSETQ. V lost 6 bases and J lost 3, with 13 bases in between.